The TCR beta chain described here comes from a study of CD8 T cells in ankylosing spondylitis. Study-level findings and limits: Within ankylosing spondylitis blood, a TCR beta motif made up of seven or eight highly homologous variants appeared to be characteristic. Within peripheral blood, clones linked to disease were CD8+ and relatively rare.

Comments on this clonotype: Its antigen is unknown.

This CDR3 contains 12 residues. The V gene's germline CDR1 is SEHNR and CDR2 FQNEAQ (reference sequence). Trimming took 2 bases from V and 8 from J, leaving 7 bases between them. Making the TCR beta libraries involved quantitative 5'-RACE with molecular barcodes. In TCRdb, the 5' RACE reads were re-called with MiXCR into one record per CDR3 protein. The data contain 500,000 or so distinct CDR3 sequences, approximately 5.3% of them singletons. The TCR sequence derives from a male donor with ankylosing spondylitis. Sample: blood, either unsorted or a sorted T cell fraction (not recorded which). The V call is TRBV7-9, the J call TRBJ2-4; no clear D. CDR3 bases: TGTGCCAGCAGCTTAACGGTGGACATTCAGTACTTC. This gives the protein CASSLTVDIQYF.